This T cell receptor (beta chain) was profiled in a study of T cell responses to AZD1222 COVID-19 vaccine. Study information: Recipients boosted at about 4 weeks or about 12 weeks are pooled.

Germline assignment: CDR1 LNHNV and CDR2 YYDKDF (reference sequence). This CDR3 comprises 14 residues. Trimming shortened V by 6 bases and J by 0 bases, and 8 bases separated the two germline ends. Some clones are missing from TCRdb's copy, which holds only in-frame ones; the method was immunoSEQ multiplex PCR. The top ten hold more than 0.4% of the sample, which has fewer than 200,000 clones, around 88% seen once. The source is an adult in good health. The chain uses TRBV15 and TRBJ2-2; D gene uncertain. Sequenced here: peripheral blood, sampled on day 0 of AZD1222 vaccination. The CDR3 loop is CATSRGANTGELFF. The CDR3 nucleotides are TGTGCCACCAGTCGTGGCGCGAACACCGGGGAGCTGTTTTTT.